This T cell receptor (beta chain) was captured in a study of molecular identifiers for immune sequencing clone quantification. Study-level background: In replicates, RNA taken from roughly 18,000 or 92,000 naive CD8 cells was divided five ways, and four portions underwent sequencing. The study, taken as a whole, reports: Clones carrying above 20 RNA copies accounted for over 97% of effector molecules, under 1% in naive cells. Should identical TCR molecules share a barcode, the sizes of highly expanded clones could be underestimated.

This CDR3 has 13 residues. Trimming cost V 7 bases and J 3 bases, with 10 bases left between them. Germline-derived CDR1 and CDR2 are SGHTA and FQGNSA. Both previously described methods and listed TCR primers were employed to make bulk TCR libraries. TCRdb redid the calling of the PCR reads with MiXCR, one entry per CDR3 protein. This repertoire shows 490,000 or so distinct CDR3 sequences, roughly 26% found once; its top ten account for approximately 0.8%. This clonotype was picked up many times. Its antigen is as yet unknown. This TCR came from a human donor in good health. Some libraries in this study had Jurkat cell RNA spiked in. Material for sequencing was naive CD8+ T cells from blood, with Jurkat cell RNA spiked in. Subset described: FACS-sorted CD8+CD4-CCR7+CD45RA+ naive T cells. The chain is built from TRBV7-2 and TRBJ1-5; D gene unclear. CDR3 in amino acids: CASTPWANQPQHF. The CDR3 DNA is TGTGCCAGCACCCCGTGGGCCAATCAGCCCCAGCATTTT.